This T cell receptor beta chain was identified in a study of identical twins. The CDR3 consists of 13 residues. Trimming left V 6 bases short and J 0 bases short, with 3 bases between. The germline V gene encodes CDR1 SNHLY and CDR2 FYNNEI. TCRdb ran MiXCR on the 5' RACE reads and lists one entry per CDR3 protein. The data contain around 18,000 distinct CDR3 sequences, roughly 69% of them singletons. Sequencing was carried out using memory (CD45RO+) T cells sorted from blood. The source of this sequence is a woman aged 18-29 years in good health. This table probably holds off-target reads from a library built for another chain. The V and J genes are TRBV2 and TRBJ2-6; D remains ambiguous. The chain's CDR3 is CASRDSGANVLTF. CDR3 DNA sequence: TGTGCCAGCAGAGACTCTGGGGCCAACGTCCTGACTTTC.